This T cell receptor beta chain was captured in a study of early T cells in non-severe SARS-CoV-2 infection. In TCRdb, the 5' RACE reads were re-called with MiXCR into one record per CDR3 protein. This table has 30,000 to 40,000 distinct CDR3 sequences, 6% to 9.5% appearing once. This clonotype was observed a handful of times. The V and J ends lost 0 bases and 14 bases respectively, with 11 bases between them. The CDR3 is 13 residues long. Germline CDR1 is LGHDT and CDR2 is YNNKEL (reference sequence). The J gene is TRBJ1-6, the V gene TRBV3-1, with D perhaps TRBD1 (6 bases). Sequenced material: whole blood, taken at baseline. This TCR was sampled from an adult who was a healthcare worker with PCR-confirmed SARS-CoV-2 infection or an uninfected control (not recorded which). This CDR3 reads CASSQDGRTALHF. CDR3 bases: TGTGCCAGCAGCCAAGATGGTAGGACAGCCCTCCACTTT.